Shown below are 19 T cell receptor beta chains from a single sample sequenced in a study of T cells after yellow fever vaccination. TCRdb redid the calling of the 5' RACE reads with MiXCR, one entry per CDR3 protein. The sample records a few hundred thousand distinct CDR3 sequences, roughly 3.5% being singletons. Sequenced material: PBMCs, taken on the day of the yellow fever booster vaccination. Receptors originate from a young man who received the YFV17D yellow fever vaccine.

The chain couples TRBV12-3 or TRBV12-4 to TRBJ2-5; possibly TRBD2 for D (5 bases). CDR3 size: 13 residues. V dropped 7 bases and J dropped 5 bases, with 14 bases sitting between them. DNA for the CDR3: TGTGCCAGCACCAGGACGGAGGCGGAGACCCAGTACTTC. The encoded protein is CASTRTEAETQYF.

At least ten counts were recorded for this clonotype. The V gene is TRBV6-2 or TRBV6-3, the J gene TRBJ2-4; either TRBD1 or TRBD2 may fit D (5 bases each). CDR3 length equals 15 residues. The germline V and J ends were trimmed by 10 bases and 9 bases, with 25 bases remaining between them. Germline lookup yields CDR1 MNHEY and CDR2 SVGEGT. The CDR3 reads CAIGEIGTRKFIQYF. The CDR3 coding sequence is TGTGCCATCGGGGAAATAGGGACGAGAAAATTCATTCAGTACTTC.

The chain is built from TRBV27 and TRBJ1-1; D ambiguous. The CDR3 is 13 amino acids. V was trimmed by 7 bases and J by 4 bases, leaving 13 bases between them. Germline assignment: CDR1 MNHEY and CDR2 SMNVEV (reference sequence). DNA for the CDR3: TGTGCCAGCAAAGGCAGTTTGGTCACTGAAGCTTTCTTT. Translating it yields CASKGSLVTEAFF.

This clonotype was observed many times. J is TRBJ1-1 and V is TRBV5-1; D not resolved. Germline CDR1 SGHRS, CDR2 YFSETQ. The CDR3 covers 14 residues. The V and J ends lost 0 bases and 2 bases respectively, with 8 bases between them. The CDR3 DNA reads TGCGCCAGCAGCTTGGATCGGGGTAACACTGAAGCTTTCTTT. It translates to CASSLDRGNTEAFF.

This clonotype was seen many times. CDR3 sequence (DNA): TGCGCCAGCAGCTTGAGGGAGAATGAAAAACTGTTTTTT. Translated: CASSLRENEKLFF. The chain combines TRBV5-1 with TRBJ1-4; D is uncertain. This CDR3 region has 13 residues. From germline, CDR1 is SGHRS and CDR2 YFSETQ. V was pared by 1 base and J by 5 bases, with 6 bases between.

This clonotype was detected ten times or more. CDR3 amino acids: CASSLDRERLYF. CDR3 nucleotides: TGTGCCAGCAGTCTTGACAGGGAGAGGCTGTACTTC. The rearrangement links TRBV6-1 to TRBJ2-7, with 7 bases fitting TRBD1. The junction had 10 bases not matched to a gene; V was cut back by 5 bases and J by 12 bases. This CDR3 contains 12 residues. CDR1 and CDR2 from the germline V gene are MNHNS and SASEGT.

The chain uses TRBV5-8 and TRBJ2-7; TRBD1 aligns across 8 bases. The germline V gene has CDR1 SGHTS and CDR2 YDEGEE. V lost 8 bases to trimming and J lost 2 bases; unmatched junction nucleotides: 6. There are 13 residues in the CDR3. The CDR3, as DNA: TGTGCCAGTCTTGCGGACAGGGCCTACGAGCAGTACTTC. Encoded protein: CASLADRAYEQYF.

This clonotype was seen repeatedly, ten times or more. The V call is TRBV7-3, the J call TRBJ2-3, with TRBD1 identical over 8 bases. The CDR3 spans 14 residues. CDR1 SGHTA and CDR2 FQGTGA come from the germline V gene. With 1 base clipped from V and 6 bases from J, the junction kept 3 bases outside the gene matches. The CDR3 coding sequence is TGTGCCAGCAGCTTAAATCAGGGGGCGGATACGCAGTATTTT. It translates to CASSLNQGADTQYF.

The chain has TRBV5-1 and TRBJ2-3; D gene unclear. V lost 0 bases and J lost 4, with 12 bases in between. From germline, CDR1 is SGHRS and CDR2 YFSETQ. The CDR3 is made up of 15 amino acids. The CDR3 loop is CASSLALVGADTQYF. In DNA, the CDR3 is TGCGCCAGCAGCTTGGCACTTGTTGGGGCAGATACGCAGTATTTT.

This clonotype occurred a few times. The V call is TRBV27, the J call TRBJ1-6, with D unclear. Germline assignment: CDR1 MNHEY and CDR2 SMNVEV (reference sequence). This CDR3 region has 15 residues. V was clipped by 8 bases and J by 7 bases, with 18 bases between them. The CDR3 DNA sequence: TGTGCCAGCCCAGCCGCCTATCGGGTCAATTCACCCCTCCACTTT. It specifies CASPAAYRVNSPLHF.

In DNA, the CDR3 is TGTGCCATCGGACTAGCGGGCTACGAGCAGTACTTC. It encodes CAIGLAGYEQYF. The V and J genes are TRBV10-3 and TRBJ2-7; 11 bases agree with TRBD2. This CDR3 contains 12 residues. Unmatched junction bases numbered 0, after V lost 8 bases and J lost 3 bases. Germline CDR1 is ENHRY and CDR2 is SYGVKD.

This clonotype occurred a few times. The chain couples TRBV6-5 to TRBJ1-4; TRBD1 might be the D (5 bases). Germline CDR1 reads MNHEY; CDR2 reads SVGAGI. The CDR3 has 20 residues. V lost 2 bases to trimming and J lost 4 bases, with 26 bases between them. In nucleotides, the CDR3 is TGTGCCAGCAGTTACAAACGCGGGGCGACTCTTGGCTCTGGTAATGAAAAACTGTTTTTT. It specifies CASSYKRGATLGSGNEKLFF.

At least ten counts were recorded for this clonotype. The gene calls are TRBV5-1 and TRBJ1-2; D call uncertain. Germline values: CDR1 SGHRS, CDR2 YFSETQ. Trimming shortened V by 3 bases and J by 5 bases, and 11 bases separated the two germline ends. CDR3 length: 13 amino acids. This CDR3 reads CASSSRAAYGYTF. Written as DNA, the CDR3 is TGCGCCAGCAGCTCCCGAGCAGCGTATGGCTACACCTTC.

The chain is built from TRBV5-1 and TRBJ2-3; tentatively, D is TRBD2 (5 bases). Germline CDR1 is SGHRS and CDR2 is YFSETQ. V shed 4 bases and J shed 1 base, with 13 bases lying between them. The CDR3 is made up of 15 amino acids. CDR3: CASSPGSFGTDTQYF. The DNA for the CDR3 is TGCGCCAGCAGCCCGGGGAGCTTTGGCACAGATACGCAGTATTTT.

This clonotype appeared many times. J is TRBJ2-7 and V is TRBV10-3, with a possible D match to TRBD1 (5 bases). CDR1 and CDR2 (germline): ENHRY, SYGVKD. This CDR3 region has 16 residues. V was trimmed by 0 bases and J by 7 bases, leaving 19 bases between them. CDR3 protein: CAISESSRVARTEQYF. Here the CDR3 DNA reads TGTGCCATCAGTGAGTCGAGCAGGGTAGCCCGTACGGAGCAGTACTTC.

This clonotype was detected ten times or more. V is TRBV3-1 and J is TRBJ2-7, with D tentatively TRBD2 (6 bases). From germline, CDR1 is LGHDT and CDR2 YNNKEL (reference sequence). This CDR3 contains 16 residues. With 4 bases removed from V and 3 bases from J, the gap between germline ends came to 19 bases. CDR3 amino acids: CASSRGLGGRDYEQYV. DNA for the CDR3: TGTGCCAGCAGCCGAGGCCTAGGCGGGCGGGACTACGAGCAGTACGTC.

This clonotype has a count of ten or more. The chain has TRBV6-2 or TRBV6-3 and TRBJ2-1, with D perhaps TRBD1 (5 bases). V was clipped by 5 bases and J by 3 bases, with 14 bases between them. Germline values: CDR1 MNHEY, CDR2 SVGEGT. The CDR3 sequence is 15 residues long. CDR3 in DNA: TGTGCCAGCAGTCTAGGGTCAGGGTTCTACAATGAGCAGTTCTTC. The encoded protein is CASSLGSGFYNEQFF.

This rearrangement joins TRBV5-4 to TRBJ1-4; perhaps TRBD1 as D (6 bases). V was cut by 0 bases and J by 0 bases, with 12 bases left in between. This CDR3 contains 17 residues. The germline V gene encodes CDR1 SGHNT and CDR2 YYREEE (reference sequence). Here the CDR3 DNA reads TGTGCCAGCAGCTTGGACGGGACATTCACAACTAATGAAAAACTGTTTTTT. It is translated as CASSLDGTFTTNEKLFF.

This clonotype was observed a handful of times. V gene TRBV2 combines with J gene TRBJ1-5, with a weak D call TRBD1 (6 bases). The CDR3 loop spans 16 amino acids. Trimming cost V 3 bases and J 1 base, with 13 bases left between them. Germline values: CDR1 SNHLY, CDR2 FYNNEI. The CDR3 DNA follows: TGTGCCAGCAGTGAGGGTCAGGGGTTGAGCAATCAGCCCCAGCATTTT. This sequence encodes CASSEGQGLSNQPQHF.